These 10 T cell receptor beta chains share one sample of origin, sequenced in a study of naive and memory T cell subsets. Study-level results: Naive repertoires, especially CD8, held a few larger clonotypes, possibly memory cells re-expressing CD45RA.

An equimolar mix of two oligonucleotides served as the beta constant-region primer for TRBC1 and TRBC2. Four rounds of PCR amplified the ligated cDNA using nested alpha and beta constant-region primers plus SP2. Via MiXCR, TCRdb re-called the UMI-ligation and nested PCR reads, giving one row per CDR3 protein. The data show roughly 150,000 distinct CDR3 sequences, under 25% seen once. No antigen has been assigned to these receptors. The specimen was naive CD4+ T cells from blood. These receptors were collected from a human donor in good health.

The chain couples TRBV18 to TRBJ2-7; possibly TRBD1 for D (6 bases). The CDR3 runs to 14 residues. Germline-derived CDR1 and CDR2 are KGHSH and LQKENI. V was pared by 2 bases and J by 4 bases, with 12 bases between. The CDR3 nucleotides are TGTGCCAGCTCACCAGGGACACCTTTATACGAGCAGTACTTC. Protein: CASSPGTPLYEQYF.

This sequence joins TRBV12-3 or TRBV12-4 and TRBJ2-1; TRBD2 aligns across 10 bases. V was pared by 3 bases and J by 0 bases, with 5 bases of the junction left unmatched. CDR3 size: 17 residues. CDR3 region: CASSLVASGSSYNEQFF. CDR3 DNA sequence: TGTGCCAGCAGTTTGGTAGCTAGCGGGAGCTCCTACAATGAGCAGTTCTTC.

This clonotype was observed a handful of times. The chain recombines TRBV3-1 with TRBJ2-5; the match to TRBD2 covers 12 bases. Germline values: CDR1 LGHDT, CDR2 YNNKEL (reference sequence). There are 14 residues in the CDR3. Trimming at V came to 6 bases and at J to 5 bases, leaving 4 bases not matched to a gene. The CDR3 coding sequence is TGTGCCAGCAGACAACTAGCGGGAGGCGAGACCCAGTACTTC. Translation gives CASRQLAGGETQYF.

This clonotype was observed a handful of times. The chain carries TRBV27 and TRBJ1-1; D might be TRBD1 (6 bases). The length of the CDR3 is 14 residues. The V gene lost 5 bases and the J gene lost 1 base, with 11 bases spanning the gap. CDR1 and CDR2 from the germline V gene are MNHEY and SMNVEV (reference sequence). The CDR3 loop is CASSGQRSNTEAFF. Here the CDR3 DNA reads TGTGCCAGCAGTGGACAGAGATCGAACACTGAAGCTTTCTTT.

This clonotype came up many times. The V call is TRBV25-1, the J call TRBJ2-3; 8 bases line up with TRBD2. The CDR3 has 12 residues. CDR1 is MGHDK and CDR2 is SYGVNS in the germline V gene. CDR3 nucleotide sequence: TGTTCAAGCGGGAGTGGCACAGATACGCAGTATTTT. This translates into CSSGSGTDTQYF.

This clonotype has more than one count but fewer than ten. The chain recombines TRBV3-1 with TRBJ2-1; maybe TRBD2 (5 bases). The length of the CDR3 is 11 residues. Trimming cost V 1 base and J 10 bases, with 5 bases left between them. Per germline, CDR1 LGHDT and CDR2 YNNKEL (reference sequence). The CDR3 bases are TGTGCCAGCAGCCAAGGGGAGGAGCAGTTCTTC. The encoded protein is CASSQGEEQFF.

Only a few counts were recorded for this clonotype. J is TRBJ2-7 and V is TRBV27; 7 nucleotides align to TRBD2. The CDR3 covers 14 residues. The V and J ends lost 5 bases and 2 bases, in that order; junction bases with no gene match: 6. CDR1 is MNHEY, CDR2 SMNVEV, per germline (reference sequence). The CDR3 coding sequence is TGTGCCAGCAGTAAGGTAGGGAGGGCCTACGAGCAGTACTTC. Its translation: CASSKVGRAYEQYF.

This chain uses TRBV7-7 with TRBJ2-4; 9 positions match TRBD1. The trim removed 5 bases at V and 7 bases at J, leaving 9 bases unmatched. This CDR3 spans 15 amino acids. CDR1 is SSHAT and CDR2 is FNYEAQ in the germline V gene (reference sequence). The CDR3 loop reads CASSPSSTGGNIQYF. CDR3 in DNA: TGTGCCAGCAGCCCCTCGTCGACAGGGGGTAACATTCAGTACTTC.

CDR3 sequence reads: CASTLTGTGGREQFF. In nucleotides, the CDR3 is TGTGCCAGCACCCTAACCGGGACAGGGGGCAGGGAGCAGTTCTTC. The chain combines TRBV28 with TRBJ2-1; 12 bases align to TRBD1. Germline CDR1 MDHEN, CDR2 SYDVKM. V gave up 7 bases and J gave up 10 bases; unmatched junction bases: 11. The CDR3 has 15 residues.

V gene TRBV5-1 combines with J gene TRBJ2-1; D is perhaps TRBD2 (6 bases). This CDR3 spans 15 amino acids. From germline, CDR1 is SGHRS and CDR2 YFSETQ. V was pared by 7 bases and J by 5 bases, with 19 bases between. The CDR3: CASSLEAGINNEQFF. DNA for the CDR3: TGCGCCAGCTCCTTGGAGGCGGGAATAAACAATGAGCAGTTCTTC.